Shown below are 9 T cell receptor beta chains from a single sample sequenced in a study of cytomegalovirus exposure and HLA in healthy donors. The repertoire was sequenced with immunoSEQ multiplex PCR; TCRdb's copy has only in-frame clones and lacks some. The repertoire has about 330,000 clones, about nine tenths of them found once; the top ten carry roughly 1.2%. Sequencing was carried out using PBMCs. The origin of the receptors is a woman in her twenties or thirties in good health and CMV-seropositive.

Written as DNA, the CDR3 is TGTGCCAGCGGACAGGGAGACTACGAGCAGTACTTC. It codes for CASGQGDYEQYF. The chain links TRBV6-5 to TRBJ2-7; 8 bases map to TRBD1. This CDR3 is 12 amino acids long. CDR1 and CDR2 (germline): MNHEY, SVGAGI. J gave up 3 bases and V 8 bases, and 3 bases lay outside the gene matches.

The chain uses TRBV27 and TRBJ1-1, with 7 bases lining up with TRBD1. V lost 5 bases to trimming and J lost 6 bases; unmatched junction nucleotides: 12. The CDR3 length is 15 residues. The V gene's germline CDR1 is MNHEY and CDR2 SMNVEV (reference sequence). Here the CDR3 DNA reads TGTGCCAGCAGTGCTTCACGGGACAGAACTTCTGAAGCTTTCTTT. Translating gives CASSASRDRTSEAFF.

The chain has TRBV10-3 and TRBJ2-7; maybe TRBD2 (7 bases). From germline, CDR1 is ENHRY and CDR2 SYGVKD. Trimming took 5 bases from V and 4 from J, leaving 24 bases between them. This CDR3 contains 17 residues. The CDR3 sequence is CAISHKGVGSGPYEQYF. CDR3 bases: TGTGCCATCAGTCACAAGGGGGTGGGTAGCGGGCCATACGAGCAGTACTTC.

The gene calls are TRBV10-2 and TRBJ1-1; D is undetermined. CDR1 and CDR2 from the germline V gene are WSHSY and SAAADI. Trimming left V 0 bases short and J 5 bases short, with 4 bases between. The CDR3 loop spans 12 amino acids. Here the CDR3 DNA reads TGCGCCAGCAGTGAGTCGGCTACTGAAGCTTTCTTT. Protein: CASSESATEAFF.

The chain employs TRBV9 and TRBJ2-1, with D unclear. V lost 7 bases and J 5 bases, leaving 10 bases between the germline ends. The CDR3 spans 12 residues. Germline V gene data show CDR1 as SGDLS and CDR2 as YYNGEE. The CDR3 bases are TGTGCCAGCGCCCTTGGAGACAATGAGCAGTTCTTC. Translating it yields CASALGDNEQFF.

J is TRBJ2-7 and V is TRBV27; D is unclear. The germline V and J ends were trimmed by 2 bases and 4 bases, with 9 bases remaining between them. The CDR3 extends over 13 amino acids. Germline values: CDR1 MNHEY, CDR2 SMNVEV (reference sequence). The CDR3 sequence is CASSLTPLYEQYF. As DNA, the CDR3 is TGTGCCAGCAGTTTAACCCCCCTTTACGAGCAGTACTTC.

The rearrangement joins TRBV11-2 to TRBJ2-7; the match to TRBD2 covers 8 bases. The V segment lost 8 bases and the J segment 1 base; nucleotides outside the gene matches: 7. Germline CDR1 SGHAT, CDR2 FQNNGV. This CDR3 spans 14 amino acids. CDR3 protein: CASRSGSGSYEQYF. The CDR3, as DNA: TGTGCCAGCCGCAGCGGGAGTGGGTCCTACGAGCAGTACTTC.

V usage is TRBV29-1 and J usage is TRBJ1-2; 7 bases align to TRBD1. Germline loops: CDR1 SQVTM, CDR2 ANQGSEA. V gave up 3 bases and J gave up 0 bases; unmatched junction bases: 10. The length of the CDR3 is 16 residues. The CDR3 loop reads CSVDDYRGLSNYGYTF. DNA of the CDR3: TGCAGCGTTGACGATTACAGGGGTTTATCTAACTATGGCTACACCTTC.

DNA of the CDR3: TGTGCCAGCAGCCGAAACAGGGCGACTAATGAAAAACTGTTTTTT. Translating gives CASSRNRATNEKLFF. The gene calls are TRBV7-8 and TRBJ1-4; D might be TRBD1 (6 bases). Germline V gene sequence: CDR1 SGHVS, CDR2 FQNEAQ. The CDR3 covers 15 residues. Trimming removed 5 bases at V and 2 bases at J, with 12 bases between.